Listed below are T cell receptor beta chains from one sample, sequenced in a study of cytomegalovirus exposure and HLA in healthy donors. Data came from immunoSEQ multiplex PCR; TCRdb stores just in-frame clones and leaves some out. The table records about 120,000 clones, 60% to 85% of them present only once. Material for sequencing was PBMCs. Receptors were obtained from a woman aged 35 to 49 in good health and CMV-seropositive. Both conserved end residues are part of each CDR3. The order of the fields is CDR3 length, V gene, D gene, clone size, J gene, CDR3 DNA, CDR3 protein. A D gene is named only where the DNA matches it firmly. Expanded clones are given a class, and other clones once, few, many or no size at all.

>14|TRBV18|.|.|TRBJ1-1
TGTGCCAGCTCACCTTACGGGGAGAACACTGAAGCTTTCTTT
CASSPYGENTEAFF
>14|TRBV2|TRBD2|.|TRBJ2-7
TGTGCCAGCAGTTCACTAGCGGGAGTCGGCGAGCAGTACTTC
CASSSLAGVGEQYF
>13|TRBV29-1|TRBD1|.|TRBJ2-1
TGCAGCGTTCCGGGACAGGGTAGAAATGAGCAGTTCTTC
CSVPGQGRNEQFF
>15|TRBV5-1|.|.|TRBJ1-2
TGCGCCAGCAGCTTGGTATTAGGGGAAAACTATGGCTACACCTTC
CASSLVLGENYGYTF
>14|TRBV6-1|TRBD1|few|TRBJ1-1
TGTGCCAGCATTGAGAAGTGGGACAGGGGAGACGCTTTCTTT
CASIEKWDRGDAFF
>16|TRBV5-4|TRBD2|.|TRBJ2-5
TGTGCCAGCAGGAATCGGGCTAGCGGGAGTCAAGAGACCCAGTACTTC
CASRNRASGSQETQYF
>16|TRBV10-3|TRBD2|.|TRBJ2-5
TGTGCCATCAGCCCTGGGCGGGAGGGCCTCGGGGAGACCCAGTACTTC
CAISPGREGLGETQYF
>14|TRBV27|.|.|TRBJ1-2
TGTGCCAGCACCGCGGACAGACGGAACTATGGCTACACCTTC
CASTADRRNYGYTF
>16|TRBV7-9|TRBD1|.|TRBJ2-7
TGTGCCAGCAGCTCCCCCGCCGGGACAGGGGGCAACGAGCAGTACTTC
CASSSPAGTGGNEQYF
>14|TRBV5-5|TRBD1|.|TRBJ1-6
TGTGCCAGCAGCTGGGACAGGGGGGATTCACCCCTCCACTTT
CASSWDRGDSPLHF
>13|TRBV7-3|.|.|TRBJ1-6
TGTGCCAGCAGCCAACAACAAAAATCACCCCTCCACTTT
CASSQQQKSPLHF
>15|TRBV5-4|.|.|TRBJ2-7
TGTGCCAGCAGCTTGGCACAGTCAGGGGACTACGAGCAGTACTTC
CASSLAQSGDYEQYF
>15|TRBV6-1|.|.|TRBJ2-7
TGTGCCAGCAGTGAAGCGCTGACTAGATCCTACGAGCAGTACTTC
CASSEALTRSYEQYF
>14|TRBV30|.|.|TRBJ2-3
TGTGCCTGGGTGGGGGAGGCGGGAACAGATACGCAGTATTTT
CAWVGEAGTDTQYF
>13|TRBV7-9|TRBD1|.|TRBJ2-4
TGTGCCAGCAGCTTGGGTAGCCGGGACAGCCAGTACTTC
CASSLGSRDSQYF
>17|TRBV4-3|.|.|TRBJ1-2
TGCGCCAGCAGCCAAGATCAGGTAACAGGGATGAACTATGGCTACACCTTC
CASSQDQVTGMNYGYTF
>15|TRBV7-9|.|.|TRBJ1-6
TGTGCCAGCAGCCCCACAGGTCAAGGGGATTCACCCCTCCACTTT
CASSPTGQGDSPLHF
>15|TRBV12-5|TRBD1|.|TRBJ2-3
TGTGCTAGTGGTTTGGGGACAGGACTCACAGATACGCAGTATTTT
CASGLGTGLTDTQYF
>14|TRBV5-4|.|few|TRBJ1-2
TGTGCCAGCAGCACAGGGAATTACAACTATGGCTACACCTTC
CASSTGNYNYGYTF
>10|TRBV29-1|.|.|TRBJ2-1
TGCAGCGGCGGCTACAATGAGCAGTTCTTC
CSGGYNEQFF
>15|TRBV7-2|TRBD1|.|TRBJ1-5
TGTGCCAGCAGCTTAGTCAGGGGGAACAATCAGCCCCAGCATTTT
CASSLVRGNNQPQHF
>14|TRBV27|.|once|TRBJ1-5
TGTGCCAGCAGGCCAGGGCAGAACAATCAGCCCCAGCATTTT
CASRPGQNNQPQHF
>15|TRBV7-9|TRBD1|.|TRBJ1-1
TGTGCCAGCAGCTTATCAGGGGGCGTGAGCACTGAAGCTTTCTTT
CASSLSGGVSTEAFF
>13|TRBV7-9|TRBD1|.|TRBJ1-1
TGTGCCAGCAGCTCGGGACAGGGCACTGAAGCTTTCTTT
CASSSGQGTEAFF
>18|TRBV9|TRBD2|.|TRBJ2-1
TGTGCCAGCAGCGTACGGACTAGCGGGGGGGTGGCGTACAATGAGCAGTTCTTC
CASSVRTSGGVAYNEQFF
>15|TRBV25-1|.|.|TRBJ1-2
TGTGCCAGCAGTACTGGAGGGTTAGATAACTATGGCTACACCTTC
CASSTGGLDNYGYTF
>14|TRBV6-1|.|.|TRBJ1-4
TGTGCCAGCAGTGAAGTCGGGAGGGGTGAAAAACTGTTTTTT
CASSEVGRGEKLFF
>15|TRBV15|.|.|TRBJ2-7
TGTGCCACCAACACCTTCGGGTTAGGAACCTACGAGCAGTACTTC
CATNTFGLGTYEQYF
>11|TRBV20-1|.|once|TRBJ2-7
TGCAGTGCTAGGTCGGGGTACGAGCAGTACTTC
CSARSGYEQYF
>18|TRBV28|TRBD1|.|TRBJ1-4
TGTGCCAGCAGTTTCTTTTCGACAGGGGGTGCAACTAATGAAAAACTGTTTTTT
CASSFFSTGGATNEKLFF
>16|TRBV10-2|TRBD2|.|TRBJ2-1
TGCGCCAGCAGTGGGAGGACTAGCGGGAGTTATAGTGAGCAGTTCTTC
CASSGRTSGSYSEQFF
>15|TRBV7-2|.|once|TRBJ1-5
TGTGCCAGCAGCTTAGGGCAGGGCCGGGTTCAGCCCCAGCATTTT
CASSLGQGRVQPQHF
>15|TRBV25-1|TRBD2|.|TRBJ2-3
TGTGCCAGCAGTCCAATAGCGGGAAACACAGATACGCAGTATTTT
CASSPIAGNTDTQYF
>12|TRBV6-6|.|.|TRBJ2-7
TGTGCCAGCAGTTACTCTTATTACGAGCAGTACTTC
CASSYSYYEQYF
>15|TRBV5-4|TRBD1|.|TRBJ2-1
TGTGCCAGCAGCCCGACAGGGGATTCCTACAATGAGCAGTTCTTC
CASSPTGDSYNEQFF
>15|TRBV5-8|.|.|TRBJ1-3
TGTGCCAGCAGCCTTCACGGGAACTCTGGAAACACCATATATTTT
CASSLHGNSGNTIYF
>12|TRBV29-1|.|.|TRBJ2-5
TGCAGCGATTTTCAGGCTGGGGAGACCCAGTACTTC
CSDFQAGETQYF
>16|TRBV21-1|.|.|TRBJ1-5
TGTGCCAGCAGCCCTAGAACAGGGGATAGCAATCAGCCCCAGCATTTT
CASSPRTGDSNQPQHF
>14|TRBV18|.|.|TRBJ1-6
TGTGCCAGCTCACCGGACGGACAGAATTCACCCCTCCACTTT
CASSPDGQNSPLHF
>15|TRBV7-8|TRBD1|.|TRBJ2-7
TGTGCCAGCAGCTTGGGTAGGACAGGGGGCTACGAGCAGTACTTC
CASSLGRTGGYEQYF
>15|TRBV6-1|TRBD1|.|TRBJ1-1
TGTGCCAGCAGTGAAACATACAGGGGTTACACTGAAGCTTTCTTT
CASSETYRGYTEAFF
>14|TRBV30|.|.|TRBJ1-5
TGTGCCTGGAGTGTCCGAGGTAACGGTCAGCCCCAGCATTTT
CAWSVRGNGQPQHF
>17|TRBV12-5|TRBD1|.|TRBJ2-6
TGTGCTAGTGGTCTGGGACAGGGGTATACTGGGGCCAACGTCCTGACTTTC
CASGLGQGYTGANVLTF
>19|TRBV5-1|TRBD2|.|TRBJ2-5
TGCGCCAGCAGCCCACTTGGGACTAGCGGGAATCTGGGACAAGAGACCCAGTACTTC
CASSPLGTSGNLGQETQYF
>15|TRBV5-4|.|once|TRBJ1-2
TGTGCCAGCAGCGCGAACTCAGGGAAAGCTCATGGCTACACCTTC
CASSANSGKAHGYTF
>16|TRBV5-4|TRBD2|.|TRBJ2-7
TGTGCCAGCAGCTCCCTAGCGGGGGAGAGCTCCTACGAGCAGTACTTC
CASSSLAGESSYEQYF
>15|TRBV25-1|.|.|TRBJ2-2
TGTGCCAGCAGACAACAGGGCGCGAACACCGGGGAGCTGTTTTTT
CASRQQGANTGELFF
>18|TRBV4-2|TRBD2|.|TRBJ2-1
TGTGCCAGCAGCCAGGGACTAGCGGGATCGGGCTCCTACAATGAGCAGTTCTTC
CASSQGLAGSGSYNEQFF
>15|TRBV9|TRBD2|.|TRBJ2-7
TGTGCCAGCAGCCCCCGGACTAGCGGGAGCTACGAGCAGTACTTC
CASSPRTSGSYEQYF
>15|TRBV7-9|TRBD2|.|TRBJ2-5
TGTGCCAGCAGCTTAGTTGCGGGGGGAGAGGAGACCCAGTACTTC
CASSLVAGGEETQYF